The present T cell receptor (beta chain) was sequenced within a study of OX40 agonist ivuxolimab in advanced cancers. The assay was immunoSEQ multiplex PCR, and TCRdb's table has in-frame clones only and misses some. The table has 50,000 or so clones, approximately 95% seen once. The CDR3 extends over 13 amino acids. Germline V CDR1 and CDR2: MNHEY, SMNVEV (reference sequence). Trimming removed 2 bases from V and 3 bases from J, with 5 bases in between. This TCR was recovered from an adult with an advanced solid tumor such as melanoma, head and neck, liver or kidney cancer. The chain has TRBV27 and TRBJ1-5, with D unresolved. The sample in question was CD4+ or CD8+ T cells sorted from blood, obtained in a trial of the OX40 agonist ivuxolimab. CDR3 region: CASSLKNNQPQHF. CDR3 in DNA: TGTGCCAGCAGTTTAAAGAACAATCAGCCCCAGCATTTT.